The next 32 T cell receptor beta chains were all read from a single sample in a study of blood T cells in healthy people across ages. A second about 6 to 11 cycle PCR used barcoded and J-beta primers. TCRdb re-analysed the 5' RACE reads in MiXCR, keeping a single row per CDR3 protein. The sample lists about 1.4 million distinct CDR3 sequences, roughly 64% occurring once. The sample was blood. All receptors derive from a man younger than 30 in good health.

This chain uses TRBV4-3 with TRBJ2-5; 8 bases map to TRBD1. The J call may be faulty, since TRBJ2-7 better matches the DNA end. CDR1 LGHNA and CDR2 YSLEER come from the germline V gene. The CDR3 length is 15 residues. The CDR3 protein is CASSQDGQGAHEQYF. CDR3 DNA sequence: TGCGCCAGCAGCCAAGATGGGCAGGGGGCCCACGAGCAGTACTTC.

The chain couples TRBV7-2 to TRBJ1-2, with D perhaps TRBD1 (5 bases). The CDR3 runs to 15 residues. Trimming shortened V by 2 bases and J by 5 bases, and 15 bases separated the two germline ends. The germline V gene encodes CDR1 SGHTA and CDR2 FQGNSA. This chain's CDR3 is CASSLMGGEPYGYTF. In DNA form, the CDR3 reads TGTGCCAGCAGCTTAATGGGGGGTGAACCATATGGCTACACCTTC.

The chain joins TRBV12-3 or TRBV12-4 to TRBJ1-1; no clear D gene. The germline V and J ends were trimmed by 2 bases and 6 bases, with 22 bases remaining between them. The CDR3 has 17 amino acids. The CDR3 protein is CASSLFTGRVGRAEAFF. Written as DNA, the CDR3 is TGTGCCAGCAGTTTATTTACGGGGAGGGTAGGACGGGCTGAAGCTTTCTTT.

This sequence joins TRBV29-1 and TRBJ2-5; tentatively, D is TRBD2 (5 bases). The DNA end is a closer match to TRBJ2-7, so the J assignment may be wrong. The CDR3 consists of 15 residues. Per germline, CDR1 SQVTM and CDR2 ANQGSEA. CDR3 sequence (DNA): TGCAGCGTTGTACTACCTAGCTGGGTTTCCTACGAGCAGTACTTC. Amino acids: CSVVLPSWVSYEQYF.

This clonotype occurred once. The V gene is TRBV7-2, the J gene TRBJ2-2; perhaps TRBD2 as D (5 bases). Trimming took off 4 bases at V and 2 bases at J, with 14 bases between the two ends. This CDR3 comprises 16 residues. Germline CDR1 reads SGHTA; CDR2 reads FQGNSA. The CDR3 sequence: CASSSVWTLNTGELFF. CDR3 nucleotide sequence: TGTGCCAGCAGCTCAGTTTGGACTCTAAACACCGGGGAGCTGTTTTTT.

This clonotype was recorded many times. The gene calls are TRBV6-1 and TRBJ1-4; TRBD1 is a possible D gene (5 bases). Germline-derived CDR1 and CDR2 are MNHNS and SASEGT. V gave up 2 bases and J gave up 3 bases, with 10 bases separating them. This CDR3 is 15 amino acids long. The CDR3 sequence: CASSEFRDPNEKLFF. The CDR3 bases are TGTGCCAGCAGTGAATTCAGGGATCCTAATGAAAAACTGTTTTTT.

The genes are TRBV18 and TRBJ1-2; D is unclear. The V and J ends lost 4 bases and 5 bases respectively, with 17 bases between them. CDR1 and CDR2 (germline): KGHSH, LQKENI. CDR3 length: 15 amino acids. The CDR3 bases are TGTGCCAGCTCACAAGGCGCTGAGGGTTCATATGGCTACACCTTC. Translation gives CASSQGAEGSYGYTF.

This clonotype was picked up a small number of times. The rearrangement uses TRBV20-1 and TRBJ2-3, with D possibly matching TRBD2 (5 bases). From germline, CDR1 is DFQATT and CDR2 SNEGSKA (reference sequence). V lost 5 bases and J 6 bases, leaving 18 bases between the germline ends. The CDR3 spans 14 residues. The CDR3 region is CSADTRPGWDTQYF. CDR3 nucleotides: TGCAGTGCTGATACTAGACCAGGTTGGGATACGCAGTATTTT.

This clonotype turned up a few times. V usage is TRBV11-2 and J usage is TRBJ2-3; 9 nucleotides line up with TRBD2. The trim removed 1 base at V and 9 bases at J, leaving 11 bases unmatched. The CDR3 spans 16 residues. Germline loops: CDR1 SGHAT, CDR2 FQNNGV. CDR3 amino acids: CASSLGVAGESRTQYF. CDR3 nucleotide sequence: TGTGCCAGCAGCTTAGGTGTAGCGGGAGAGTCCAGGACGCAGTATTTT.

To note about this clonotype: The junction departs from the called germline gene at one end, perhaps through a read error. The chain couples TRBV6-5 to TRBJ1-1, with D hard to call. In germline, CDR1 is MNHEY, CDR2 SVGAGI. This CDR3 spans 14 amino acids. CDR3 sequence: CASSDSRSGTEAFF. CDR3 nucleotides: TGTGCCAGCAGTGACTCGAGATCTGGCACTGAAGCTTTCTTT.

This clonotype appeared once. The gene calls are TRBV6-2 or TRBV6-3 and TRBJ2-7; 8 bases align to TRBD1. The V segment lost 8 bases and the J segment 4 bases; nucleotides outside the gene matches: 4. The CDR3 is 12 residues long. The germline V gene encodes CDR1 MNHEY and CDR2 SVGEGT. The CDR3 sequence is CASLDRVYEQYF. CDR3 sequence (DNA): TGTGCCAGCCTGGACAGGGTATACGAGCAGTACTTC.

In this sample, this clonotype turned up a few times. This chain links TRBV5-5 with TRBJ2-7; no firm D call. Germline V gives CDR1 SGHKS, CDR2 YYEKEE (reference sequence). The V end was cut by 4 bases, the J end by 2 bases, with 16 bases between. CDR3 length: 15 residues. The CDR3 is CASSLLNSLPYEQYF. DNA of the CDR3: TGTGCCAGCAGCCTCCTTAATAGTCTTCCCTACGAGCAGTACTTC.

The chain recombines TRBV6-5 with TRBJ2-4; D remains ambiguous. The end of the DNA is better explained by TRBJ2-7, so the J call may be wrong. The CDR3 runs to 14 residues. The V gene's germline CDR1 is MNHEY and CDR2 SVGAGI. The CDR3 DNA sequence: TGTGCCAGCAGAGAAGACGGAGAAGCATACGAGCAGTACTTC. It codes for CASREDGEAYEQYF.

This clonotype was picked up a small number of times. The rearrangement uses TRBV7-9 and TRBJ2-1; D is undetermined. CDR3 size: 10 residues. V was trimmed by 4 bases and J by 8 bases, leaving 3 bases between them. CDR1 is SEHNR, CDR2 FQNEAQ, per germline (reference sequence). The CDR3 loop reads CASSWDEQFF. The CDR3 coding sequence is TGTGCCAGCAGCTGGGATGAGCAGTTCTTC.

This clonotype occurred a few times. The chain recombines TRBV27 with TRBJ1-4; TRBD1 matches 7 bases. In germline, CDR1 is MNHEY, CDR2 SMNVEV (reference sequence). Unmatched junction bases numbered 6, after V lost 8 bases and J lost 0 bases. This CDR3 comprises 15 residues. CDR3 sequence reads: CASGRDRATNEKLFF. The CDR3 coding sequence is TGTGCCAGCGGCCGAGACAGGGCAACTAATGAAAAACTGTTTTTT.

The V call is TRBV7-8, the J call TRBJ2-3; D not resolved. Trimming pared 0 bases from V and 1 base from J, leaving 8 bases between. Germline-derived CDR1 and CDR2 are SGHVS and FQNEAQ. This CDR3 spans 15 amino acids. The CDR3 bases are TGTGCCAGCAGCTTAGCGCTCCAGGGCACAGATACGCAGTATTTT. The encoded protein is CASSLALQGTDTQYF.

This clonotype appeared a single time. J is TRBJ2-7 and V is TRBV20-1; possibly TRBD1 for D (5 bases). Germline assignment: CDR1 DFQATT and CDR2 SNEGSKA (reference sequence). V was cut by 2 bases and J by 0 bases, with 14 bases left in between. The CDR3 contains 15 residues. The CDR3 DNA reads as TGCAGTGCTAGACACGGACAAAGGAGCTCCTACGAGCAGTACTTC. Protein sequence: CSARHGQRSSYEQYF.

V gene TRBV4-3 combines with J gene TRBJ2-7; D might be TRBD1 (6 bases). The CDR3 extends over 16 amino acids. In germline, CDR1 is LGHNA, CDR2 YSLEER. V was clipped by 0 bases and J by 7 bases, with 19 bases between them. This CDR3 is CASSQDQGLGYNEQYF. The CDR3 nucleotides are TGCGCCAGCAGCCAAGATCAGGGGTTAGGGTACAATGAGCAGTACTTC.

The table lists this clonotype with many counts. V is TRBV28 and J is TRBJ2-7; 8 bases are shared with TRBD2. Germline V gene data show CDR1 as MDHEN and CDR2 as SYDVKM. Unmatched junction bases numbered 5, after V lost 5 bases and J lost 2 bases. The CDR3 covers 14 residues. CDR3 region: CASSPAGGPYEQYF. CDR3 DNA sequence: TGTGCCAGCAGTCCTGCGGGGGGACCCTACGAGCAGTACTTC. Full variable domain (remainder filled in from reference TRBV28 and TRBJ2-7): DVKVTQSSRYLVKRTGEKVFLECVQDMDHENMFWYRQDPGLGLRLIYFSYDVKMKEKGDIPEGYSVSREKKERFSLILESASTNQTSMYLCASSPAGGPYEQYFGPGTRLTVT.

The CDR3 loop is CASSQVLAGGVGNEQFF. CDR3 DNA sequence: TGTGCCAGCAGCCAAGTGTTAGCGGGGGGTGTAGGCAATGAGCAGTTCTTC. The V and J genes are TRBV3-1 and TRBJ2-1, with 10 nucleotides matching TRBD2. V was clipped by 1 base and J by 6 bases; unmatched bases: 9. CDR1 and CDR2 (germline): LGHDT, YNNKEL (reference sequence). The CDR3 loop spans 17 amino acids.

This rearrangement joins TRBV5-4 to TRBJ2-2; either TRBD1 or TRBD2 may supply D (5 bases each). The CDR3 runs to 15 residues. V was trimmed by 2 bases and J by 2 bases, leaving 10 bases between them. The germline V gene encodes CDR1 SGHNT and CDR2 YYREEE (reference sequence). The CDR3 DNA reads TGTGCCAGCAGCTTCGAGGGGTATAACACCGGGGAGCTGTTTTTT. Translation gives CASSFEGYNTGELFF.

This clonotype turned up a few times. CDR3 sequence: CSAQGWGRSYEQYF. In DNA, the CDR3 is TGCAGTGCTCAAGGCTGGGGCAGATCCTACGAGCAGTACTTC. V usage is TRBV20-1 and J usage is TRBJ2-7, with D possibly TRBD1 on 5 matching bases. V lost 5 bases and J lost 1, with 15 bases in between. This CDR3 spans 14 amino acids. The germline gives CDR1 DFQATT, CDR2 SNEGSKA (reference sequence).

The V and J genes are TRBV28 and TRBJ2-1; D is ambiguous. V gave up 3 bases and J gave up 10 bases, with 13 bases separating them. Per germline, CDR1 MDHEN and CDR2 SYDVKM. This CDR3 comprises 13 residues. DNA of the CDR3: TGTGCCAGCAGTTTGCCCAGACGATGGGAGCAGTTCTTC. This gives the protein CASSLPRRWEQFF.

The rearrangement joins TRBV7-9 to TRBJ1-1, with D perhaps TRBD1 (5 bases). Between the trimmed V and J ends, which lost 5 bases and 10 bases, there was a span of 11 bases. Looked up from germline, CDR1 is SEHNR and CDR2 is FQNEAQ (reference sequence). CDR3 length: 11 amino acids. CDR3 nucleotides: TGTGCCAGCAGCCCCGGGGGGGGAGCTTTCTTT. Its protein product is CASSPGGGAFF.

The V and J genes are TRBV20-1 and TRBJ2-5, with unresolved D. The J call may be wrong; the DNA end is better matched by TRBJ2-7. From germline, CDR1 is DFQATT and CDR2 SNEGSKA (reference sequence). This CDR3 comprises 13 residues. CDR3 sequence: CSATTIVRSEQYF. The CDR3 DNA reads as TGCAGTGCTACCACTATCGTCCGGAGCGAGCAGTACTTC.

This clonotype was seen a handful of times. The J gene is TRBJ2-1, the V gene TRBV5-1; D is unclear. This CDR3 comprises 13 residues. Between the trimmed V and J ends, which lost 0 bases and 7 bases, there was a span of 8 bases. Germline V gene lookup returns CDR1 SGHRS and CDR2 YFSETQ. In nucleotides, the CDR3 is TGCGCCAGCAGCTTGGAACCGAATAATGAGCAGTTCTTC. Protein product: CASSLEPNNEQFF.

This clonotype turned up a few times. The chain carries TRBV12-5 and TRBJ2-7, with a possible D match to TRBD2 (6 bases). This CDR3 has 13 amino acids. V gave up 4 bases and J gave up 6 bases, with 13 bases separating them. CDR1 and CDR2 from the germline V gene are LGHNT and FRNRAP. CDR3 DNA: TGTGCTAGTGGTTCGGAGGGAATTGCCGAGCAGTACTTC. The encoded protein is CASGSEGIAEQYF.

CDR3 in amino acids: CASSPMDRSNQPQHF. The CDR3 nucleotides read TGTGCCAGCAGTCCGATGGACAGGAGCAATCAGCCCCAGCATTTT. The V call is TRBV6-6, the J call TRBJ1-5, with TRBD1 matching 7 bases. V lost 5 bases to trimming and J lost 1 base; unmatched junction nucleotides: 5. CDR3 length equals 15 residues. Germline-derived CDR1 and CDR2 are MNHNY and SVGAGI (reference sequence).

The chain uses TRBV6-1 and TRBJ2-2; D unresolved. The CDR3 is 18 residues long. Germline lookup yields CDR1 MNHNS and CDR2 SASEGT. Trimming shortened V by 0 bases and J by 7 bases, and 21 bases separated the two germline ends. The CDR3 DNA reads TGTGCCAGCAGTGAAGCCACCTTGTGGACGGCGGAAATCGGGGAGCTGTTTTTT. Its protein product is CASSEATLWTAEIGELFF.

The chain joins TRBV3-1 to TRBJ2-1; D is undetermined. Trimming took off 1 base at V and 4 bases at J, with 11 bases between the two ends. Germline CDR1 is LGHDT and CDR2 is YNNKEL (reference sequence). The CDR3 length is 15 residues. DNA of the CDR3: TGTGCCAGCAGCCAAGGGCTAGAATATTACAATGAGCAGTTCTTC. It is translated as CASSQGLEYYNEQFF.

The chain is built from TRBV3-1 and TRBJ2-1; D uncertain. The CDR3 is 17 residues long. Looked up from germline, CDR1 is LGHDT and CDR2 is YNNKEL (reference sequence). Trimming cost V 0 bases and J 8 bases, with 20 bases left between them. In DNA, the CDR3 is TGTGCCAGCAGCCAAGAGGCATGGCAGAGTAGTTTATATGAGCAGTTCTTC. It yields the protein CASSQEAWQSSLYEQFF.

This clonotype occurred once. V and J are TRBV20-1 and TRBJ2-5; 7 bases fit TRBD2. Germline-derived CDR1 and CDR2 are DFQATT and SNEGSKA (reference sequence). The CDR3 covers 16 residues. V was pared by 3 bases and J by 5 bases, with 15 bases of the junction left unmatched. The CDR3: CSASQPWGRGGETQYF. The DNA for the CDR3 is TGCAGTGCTAGCCAACCTTGGGGGAGGGGTGGGGAGACCCAGTACTTC.